What follows are 32 T cell receptor beta chains derived from one specimen sequenced in a study of cytomegalovirus exposure and HLA in healthy donors. Both 60 Vbeta primers and 13 Jbeta primers went into the PCR. Here immunoSEQ multiplex PCR was the method, and the copy in TCRdb shows in-frame clones only, minus some. This sample has 150,000 to 200,000 clones, with over 60% found just once. Specimen: PBMCs. The receptors stem from a man aged 50-60 years in good health and CMV-seropositive.

The genes are TRBV28 and TRBJ1-1; the match to TRBD1 covers 9 bases. V lost 6 bases and J lost 1; bases outside the gene matches: 0. The germline CDR1 and CDR2 sequences are MDHEN and SYDVKM. This CDR3 comprises 13 residues. This CDR3 reads CASRGQGNTEAFF. The CDR3 nucleotides are TGTGCCAGCAGGGGACAGGGGAACACTGAAGCTTTCTTT.

This clone was seen a few times. The chain employs TRBV9 and TRBJ2-2, with 7 bases that match TRBD2. This CDR3 spans 16 amino acids. The junction had 5 bases not matched to a gene; V was cut back by 0 bases and J by 3 bases. Germline CDR1 SGDLS, CDR2 YYNGEE. This CDR3 reads CASSVGGGRDTGELFF. The CDR3 DNA reads TGTGCCAGCAGCGTAGGAGGAGGGAGGGACACCGGGGAGCTGTTTTTT.

This chain links TRBV4-1 with TRBJ1-3; D remains ambiguous. Germline loops: CDR1 MGHRA, CDR2 YSYEKL. The CDR3 has 14 amino acids. Trimming cost V 1 base and J 4 bases, with 8 bases left between them. The CDR3 region is CASSQGEPGNTIYF. The CDR3 DNA reads as TGCGCCAGCAGCCAAGGGGAGCCCGGAAACACCATATATTTT.

This chain links TRBV29-1 with TRBJ1-1, with 9 nucleotides matching TRBD1. Germline values: CDR1 SQVTM, CDR2 ANQGSEA. This CDR3 is built from 13 residues. V dropped 7 bases and J dropped 4; count of bases not matched to a gene: 7. The CDR3 region has the DNA TGCAGCGCACCGGGACAGGGAGGCACTGAAGCTTTCTTT. This gives the protein CSAPGQGGTEAFF.

This CDR3 reads CASSLGVGAGEQDTQYF. The CDR3 nucleotides are TGTGCCAGTAGTCTGGGGGTCGGAGCGGGGGAGCAAGATACGCAGTATTTT. The rearrangement uses TRBV19 and TRBJ2-3, with 8 bases that match TRBD2. CDR1 is LNHDA, CDR2 SQIVND, per germline (reference sequence). The J segment lost 5 bases and the V segment lost 5 bases, leaving 15 bases of the junction unmatched. This CDR3 comprises 17 residues.

The chain uses TRBV7-9 and TRBJ1-1; TRBD1 agrees at 8 bases. The CDR3 is 19 amino acids. Germline V CDR1 and CDR2: SEHNR, FQNEAQ (reference sequence). The V and J ends lost 1 base and 1 base, in that order; junction bases with no gene match: 14. This CDR3 is CASSLEAGTGIGTNTEAFF. DNA of the CDR3: TGTGCCAGCAGCTTAGAGGCCGGGACAGGAATCGGGACGAACACTGAAGCTTTCTTT.

This clone was counted once. This sequence joins TRBV11-2 and TRBJ1-6; 7 nucleotides match TRBD1. Losses at the gene ends were 1 base for V and 9 bases for J; bases not matched to a gene: 6. The length of the CDR3 is 15 residues. Germline V gives CDR1 SGHAT, CDR2 FQNNGV. CDR3 protein: CASSLVGGPSSPLHF. In nucleotides, the CDR3 is TGTGCCAGCAGCTTAGTAGGGGGCCCGTCTTCACCCCTCCACTTT.

This chain connects TRBV9 to TRBJ2-1, with a weak D call TRBD1 (5 bases). The CDR3 totals 16 residues. The germline gives CDR1 SGDLS, CDR2 YYNGEE. The V and J ends lost 1 base and 6 bases respectively, with 17 bases between them. The CDR3, as DNA: TGTGCCAGCAGCGTATTGGCAGGGTCCCACTCCAATGAGCAGTTCTTC. Translation gives CASSVLAGSHSNEQFF.

The chain combines TRBV2 with TRBJ2-2; maybe TRBD1 (6 bases). Germline CDR1 reads SNHLY; CDR2 reads FYNNEI. Trimming stripped 2 bases from V and 7 bases from J, with 20 bases between. There are 17 residues in the CDR3. CDR3 DNA sequence: TGTGCCAGCAGTGAAACCCTCATGCACAGGGTGGACGGGGAGCTGTTTTTT. Translating it yields CASSETLMHRVDGELFF. Drawing the rest from reference TRBV2 and TRBJ2-2, the complete variable domain is EPEVTQTPSHQVTQMGQEVILRCVPISNHLYFYWYRQILGQKVEFLVSFYNNEISEKSEIFDDQFSVERPDGSNFTLKIRSTKLEDSAMYFCASSETLMHRVDGELFFGEGSRLTVL.

In regard to this clone: Compared with germline, one end of the junction differs, possibly owing to a read error. The same CDR3 arises from other DNA sequences in this sample as well. The J gene is TRBJ1-1, the V gene TRBV28; 9 bases line up with TRBD1. Germline-derived CDR1 and CDR2 are MDHEN and SYDVKM. There are 17 residues in the CDR3. The CDR3 sequence: CASSADRGGRMNTEAFF. In DNA form, the CDR3 reads TGTGCCAGCAGTGCGGACAGGGGTGGCCGTATGAACACTGAGGCTTTCTTT. Based on the CDR3 plus reference TRBV28 and TRBJ1-1, the full variable domain is DVKVTQSSRYLVKRTGEKVFLECVQDMDHENMFWYRQDPGLGLRLIYFSYDVKMKEKGDIPEGYSVSREKKERFSLILESASTNQTSMYLCASSADRGGRMNTEAFFGQGTRLTVV.

This chain connects TRBV28 to TRBJ1-1; D might be TRBD1 (5 bases). The length of the CDR3 is 13 residues. Trimming left V 6 bases short and J 1 base short, with 9 bases between. Germline assignment: CDR1 MDHEN and CDR2 SYDVKM. The CDR3 bases are TGTGCCAGCAGCGACAGCCAGAACACTGAAGCTTTCTTT. As protein: CASSDSQNTEAFF.

V gene TRBV6-6 combines with J gene TRBJ1-6; TRBD1 aligns across 8 bases. The CDR3 has 15 amino acids. J was trimmed by 6 bases and V by 5 bases; bases with no gene match: 6. Germline values: CDR1 MNHNY, CDR2 SVGAGI (reference sequence). In nucleotides, the CDR3 is TGTGCCAGCAGTAAACAGGGACAGGCTAATTCACCCCTCCACTTT. Encoded protein: CASSKQGQANSPLHF.

The chain employs TRBV7-6 and TRBJ1-1; D uncertain. Trimming took off 5 bases at V and 0 bases at J, with 10 bases between the two ends. The CDR3 runs to 14 residues. Germline V CDR1 and CDR2: SGHVS, FNYEAQ. The CDR3 region has the DNA TGTGCCAGCAGCCCAGGTGGGTTGAACACTGAAGCTTTCTTT. Translating gives CASSPGGLNTEAFF.

This rearrangement joins TRBV19 to TRBJ2-2; maybe TRBD1 (5 bases). Germline CDR1 and CDR2: LNHDA and SQIVND (reference sequence). V gave up 5 bases and J gave up 6 bases, with 19 bases separating them. This CDR3 is 16 amino acids long. The CDR3: CASSPSGRAKAGELFF. CDR3 bases: TGTGCCAGTAGTCCCAGTGGCAGGGCCAAGGCCGGGGAGCTGTTTTTT.

This clone was detected only once. The chain is built from TRBV27 and TRBJ1-1; D gene ambiguous. The V and J ends lost 7 bases and 10 bases respectively, with 13 bases between them. From germline, CDR1 is MNHEY and CDR2 SMNVEV (reference sequence). This CDR3 has 11 residues. CDR3 protein: CASISGWAAFF. The CDR3 DNA reads TGTGCCAGCATATCGGGGTGGGCAGCTTTCTTT.

The chain uses TRBV5-6 and TRBJ2-1, with D possibly TRBD1 on 5 matching bases. The CDR3 sequence is 12 residues long. Trimming stripped 7 bases from V and 6 bases from J, with 11 bases between. The germline gives CDR1 SGHDT, CDR2 YYEEEE. The CDR3 loop is CASGRASNEQFF. CDR3 in DNA: TGTGCCAGCGGCAGGGCCTCCAATGAGCAGTTCTTC.

The sample holds a few counts of this clone. This chain links TRBV5-1 with TRBJ2-2; D possibly corresponds to TRBD2 (5 bases). The CDR3 has 18 residues. Looked up from germline, CDR1 is SGHRS and CDR2 is YFSETQ. With 0 bases removed from V and 0 bases from J, the gap between germline ends came to 15 bases. The CDR3 sequence: CASSLVLRTQTNTGELFF. CDR3 nucleotides: TGCGCCAGCAGCTTGGTCTTGAGGACTCAGACGAACACCGGGGAGCTGTTTTTT.

The CDR3 DNA is TGCGCCAGCAGCCAAGAGGAGGGCAGGGTCGGCACTGAAGCTTTCTTT. Its translation is CASSQEEGRVGTEAFF. J is TRBJ1-1 and V is TRBV4-1; weak D call: TRBD1 (5 bases). The CDR3 runs to 16 residues. Germline values: CDR1 MGHRA, CDR2 YSYEKL. Trimming cost V 0 bases and J 4 bases, with 15 bases left between them.

V and J are TRBV4-1 and TRBJ1-2, with TRBD1 matching 8 bases. This CDR3 has 16 amino acids. Trimming removed 4 bases from V and 8 bases from J; junction bases left unmatched: 15. Germline V gives CDR1 MGHRA, CDR2 YSYEKL. CDR3 in amino acids: CASSRTESDRAGGYTF. CDR3 DNA sequence: TGCGCCAGCAGCCGCACTGAATCGGACAGGGCCGGCGGCTACACCTTC.

This clone appeared a few times. The rearrangement links TRBV13 to TRBJ1-4, with D unresolved. The CDR3 has 16 amino acids. V lost 6 bases to trimming and J lost 5 bases, with 19 bases between them. Per the germline V gene, CDR1 is PRHDT and CDR2 is FYEKMQ (reference sequence). CDR3 sequence (DNA): TGTGCCAGCAGTTCGAATGCGGGCCCGTGGAATGAAAAACTGTTTTTT. It is translated as CASSSNAGPWNEKLFF.

The table lists this clone with a few counts. This chain uses TRBV14 with TRBJ2-3; 10 bases map to TRBD1. The CDR3 is 16 residues long. V dropped 4 bases and J dropped 4; count of bases not matched to a gene: 8. In germline, CDR1 is SGHDN, CDR2 FVKESK. CDR3 sequence (DNA): TGTGCCAGCAGCCCCTTGGACAGGGGGGTACCAGATACGCAGTATTTT. Its translation: CASSPLDRGVPDTQYF.

The J gene is TRBJ1-2, the V gene TRBV6-5, with 7 bases that match TRBD1. Germline-derived CDR1 and CDR2 are MNHEY and SVGAGI. Trimming cost V 2 bases and J 6 bases; bases outside gene matches: 6. This CDR3 has 14 residues. CDR3 sequence: CASSYGGTVDGYTF. Here the CDR3 DNA reads TGTGCCAGCAGTTACGGGGGGACAGTGGATGGCTACACCTTC.

The V and J genes are TRBV5-1 and TRBJ1-2; 11 bases line up with TRBD1. The germline V gene encodes CDR1 SGHRS and CDR2 YFSETQ. This CDR3 region has 16 residues. The V gene end was trimmed by 3 bases and the J gene end by 2 bases; junction bases not matched to a gene: 6. DNA for the CDR3: TGCGCCAGCAGCTCGGTGGACAGGGGGCTCAACTATGGCTACACCTTC. It codes for CASSSVDRGLNYGYTF. The variable domain in full, completed from reference TRBV5-1 and TRBJ1-2, reads KAGVTQTPRYLIKTRGQQVTLSCSPISGHRSVSWYQQTPGQGLQFLFEYFSETQRNKGNFPGRFSGRQFSNSRSEMNVSTLELGDSALYLCASSSVDRGLNYGYTFGSGTRLTVV.

The chain couples TRBV21-1 to TRBJ1-6; whether TRBD1, the table's D call, matches the DNA was not checked. TRBV21-1 is labeled a pseudogene. CDR3 size: 15 residues. In nucleotides, the CDR3 is TGTGCCAGCAGCAAAGGGGGACAGGGGAATTCACCCCTCCACTTT. Translated, it gives CASSKGGQGNSPLHF.

The V call is TRBV27, the J call TRBJ1-4, with 7 positions matching TRBD1. The CDR3 loop spans 16 amino acids. Germline V gene lookup returns CDR1 MNHEY and CDR2 SMNVEV (reference sequence). J gave up 0 bases and V 4 bases, and 5 bases lay outside the gene matches. The CDR3 bases are TGTGCCAGCAGTTGGACAGGCCCAACAACTAATGAAAAACTGTTTTTT. This codes for CASSWTGPTTNEKLFF.

The rearrangement uses TRBV5-4 and TRBJ1-4; 9 bases map to TRBD1. Unmatched junction bases numbered 3, after V lost 1 base and J lost 8 bases. Per the germline V gene, CDR1 is SGHNT and CDR2 is YYREEE (reference sequence). This CDR3 spans 14 amino acids. CDR3 coding DNA: TGTGCCAGCAGCTTGACAGGGGGCAAAGAAAAACTGTTTTTT. As protein: CASSLTGGKEKLFF. Filled out from reference TRBV5-4 and TRBJ1-4, the complete variable domain reads ETGVTQSPTHLIKTRGQQVTLRCSSQSGHNTVSWYQQALGQGPQFIFQYYREEENGRGNFPPRFSGLQFPNYSSELNVNALELDDSALYLCASSLTGGKEKLFFGSGTQLSVL.

The chain carries TRBV5-4 and TRBJ2-1; TRBD2 matches 7 bases. Germline V gene data show CDR1 as SGHNT and CDR2 as YYREEE (reference sequence). J lost 7 bases, V lost 9 bases, and 16 bases had no gene match. This CDR3 has 15 residues. CDR3: CATTPPGGLRNEQFF. In DNA form, the CDR3 reads TGTGCCACCACTCCCCCGGGGGGATTGAGAAATGAGCAGTTCTTC.

The rearrangement joins TRBV9 to TRBJ2-3, with 7 bases fitting TRBD1. Germline V gene data show CDR1 as SGDLS and CDR2 as YYNGEE. With V trimmed by 3 bases and J by 2 bases, 12 bases remained unmatched. The CDR3 is 17 amino acids. The CDR3 sequence: CASSAKEGDSYTDTQYF. The CDR3 region has the DNA TGTGCCAGCAGCGCGAAAGAAGGGGACAGTTACACAGATACGCAGTATTTT.

The rearrangement uses TRBV5-5 and TRBJ1-1; TRBD1 matches 10 bases. V dropped 4 bases and J dropped 1; count of bases not matched to a gene: 10. The CDR3 covers 17 residues. Per the germline V gene, CDR1 is SGHKS and CDR2 is YYEKEE (reference sequence). In DNA, the CDR3 is TGTGCCAGCAGCGGCGGCCTCGGGACAGGGGCGAACACTGAAGCTTTCTTT. Protein sequence: CASSGGLGTGANTEAFF.

CDR3 bases: TGTGCCAGCAGCTTATTCGGCGCGGGCCAGTACGAGCAGTACTTC. Its protein is CASSLFGAGQYEQYF. This chain uses TRBV7-2 with TRBJ2-7, with a weak D call TRBD2 (5 bases). The ends were cut back, 2 bases at V and 4 bases at J, with 15 bases in the middle. The CDR3 spans 15 residues. The germline V gene encodes CDR1 SGHTA and CDR2 FQGNSA.

This sequence joins TRBV19 and TRBJ1-1; 11 nucleotides match TRBD1. Looked up from germline, CDR1 is LNHDA and CDR2 is SQIVND (reference sequence). The CDR3 is 14 residues long. Trimming at V came to 5 bases and at J to 7 bases, leaving 6 bases not matched to a gene. The CDR3 sequence: CASSRGQGANEAFF. CDR3 bases: TGTGCCAGTAGTCGCGGACAGGGGGCTAATGAAGCTTTCTTT. The full variable domain, its missing parts supplied by reference TRBV19 and TRBJ1-1, is DGGITQSPKYLFRKEGQNVTLSCEQNLNHDAMYWYRQDPGQGLRLIYYSQIVNDFQKGDIAEGYSVSREKKESFPLTVTSAQKNPTAFYLCASSRGQGANEAFFGQGTRLTVV.

This chain joins TRBV9 and TRBJ1-1; D not certain. Germline V gene sequence: CDR1 SGDLS, CDR2 YYNGEE. V gave up 2 bases and J gave up 1 base, with 6 bases separating them. The CDR3 covers 13 residues. The DNA of the CDR3 is TGTGCCAGCAGCGTGGCGGAGAACACTGAAGCTTTCTTT. Its translation is CASSVAENTEAFF. The full variable domain, completed using reference TRBV9 and TRBJ1-1, is DSGVTQTPKHLITATGQRVTLRCSPRSGDLSVYWYQQSLDQGLQFLIQYYNGEERAKGNILERFSAQQFPDLHSELNLSSLELGDSALYFCASSVAENTEAFFGQGTRLTVV.